This TCR beta chain is drawn from a study of human T cells and chemical hapten exposure. Overall study context: A 2 cm by 2 cm inner upper arm patch received 2% DPC for sensitization.

MiXCR was run by TCRdb on the RACE reads, yielding one entry per CDR3 protein. The sample has about 270,000 distinct CDR3 sequences, over 7.5% seen once. Losses at the gene ends were 4 bases for V and 2 bases for J; bases not matched to a gene: 2. The CDR3 spans 14 residues. Per germline, CDR1 MNHNY and CDR2 SVGAGI (reference sequence). This clonotype was seen repeatedly, ten times or more. Time point meaning: pre-sensitization, week 0. Sample treatment: therapeutic diphenylcyclopropenone sensitization with weekly scalp DPC. Alopecia patients deemed DPC-suitable, aged 18 to 70, excluding pregnancy. This chain joins TRBV6-6 and TRBJ2-5; 9 bases are a match to TRBD1. The clonotype was recovered from a man younger than 30 with alopecia areata. Some clones in this sample may be carry-over from other donors' samples. Material: whole blood, obtained in connection with sensitization to the hapten diphenylcyclopropenone (DPC). CDR3 DNA sequence: TGTGCCAGCAGTTCCGGGACAGGGCAAGAGACCCAGTACTTC. Protein: CASSSGTGQETQYF.